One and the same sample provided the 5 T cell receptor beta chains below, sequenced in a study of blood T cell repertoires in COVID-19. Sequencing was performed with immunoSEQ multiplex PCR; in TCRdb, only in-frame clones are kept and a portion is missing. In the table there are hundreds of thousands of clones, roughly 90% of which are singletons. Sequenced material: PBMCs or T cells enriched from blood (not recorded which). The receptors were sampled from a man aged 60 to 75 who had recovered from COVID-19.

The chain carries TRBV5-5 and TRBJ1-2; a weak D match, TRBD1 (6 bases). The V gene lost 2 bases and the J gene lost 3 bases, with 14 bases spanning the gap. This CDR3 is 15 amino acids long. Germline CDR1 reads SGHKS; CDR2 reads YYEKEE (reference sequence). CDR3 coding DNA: TGTGCCAGCAGCTTAAACAGGGAAGGGTACTATGGCTACACCTTC. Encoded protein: CASSLNREGYYGYTF. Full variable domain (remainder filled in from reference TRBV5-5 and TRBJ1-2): DAGVTQSPTHLIKTRGQQVTLRCSPISGHKSVSWYQQVLGQGPQFIFQYYEKEERGRGNFPDRFSARQFPNYSSELNVNALLLGDSALYLCASSLNREGYYGYTFGSGTRLTVV.

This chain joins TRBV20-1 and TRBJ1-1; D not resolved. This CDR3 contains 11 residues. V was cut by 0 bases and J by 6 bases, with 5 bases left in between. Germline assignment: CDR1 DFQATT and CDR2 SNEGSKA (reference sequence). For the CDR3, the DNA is TGCAGTGCTAGAGATTATCCTGAAGCTTTCTTT. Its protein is CSARDYPEAFF.

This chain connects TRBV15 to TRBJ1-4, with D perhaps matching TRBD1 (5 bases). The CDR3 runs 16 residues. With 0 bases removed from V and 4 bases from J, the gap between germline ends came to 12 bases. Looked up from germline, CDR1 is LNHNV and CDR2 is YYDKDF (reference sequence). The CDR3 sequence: CATSRDKWGGNEKLFF. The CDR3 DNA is TGTGCCACCAGCAGAGATAAGTGGGGGGGTAATGAAAAACTGTTTTTT.

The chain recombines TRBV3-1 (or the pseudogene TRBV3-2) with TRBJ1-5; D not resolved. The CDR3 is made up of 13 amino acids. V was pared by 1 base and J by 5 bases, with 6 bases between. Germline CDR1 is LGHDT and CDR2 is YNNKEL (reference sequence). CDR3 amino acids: CASSQALYQPQHF. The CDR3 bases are TGTGCCAGCAGCCAAGCCCTCTATCAGCCCCAGCATTTT.

As DNA, the CDR3 is TGTGCCACACAATGGGACAGGGATCAGCCCCAGCATTTT. It translates to CATQWDRDQPQHF. The rearrangement links TRBV6-5 to TRBJ1-5; 9 bases are shared with TRBD1. The CDR3 runs 13 residues. Germline assignment: CDR1 MNHEY and CDR2 SVGAGI. V was pared by 10 bases and J by 5 bases, with 6 bases of the junction left unmatched.